This TCR beta chain was obtained from a study of blood T cell repertoires in COVID-19. Turning to the study itself: PBMCs, B-cell-depleted T cells, or T cells were the source of the cDNA or gDNA that made up the material.

The germline V gene encodes CDR1 SNHLY and CDR2 FYNNEI. V gave up 10 bases and J gave up 7 bases; unmatched junction bases: 9. The CDR3 sequence is 13 residues long. Using immunoSEQ multiplex PCR, the repertoire was profiled, and TCRdb retains in-frame clones only, with some absent. The repertoire holds roughly 150,000 clones, with 70% to 80% as singletons. The receptor was derived from a man aged 60 to 69 with acute or convalescent COVID-19. The gene calls are TRBV2 and TRBJ1-2; the match to TRBD1 covers 10 bases. Sequencing was performed on peripheral blood. CDR3 coding DNA: TGTGCCACCGAGGGACAGGGGATGGTTGGCTACACCTTC. Protein: CATEGQGMVGYTF.